This T cell receptor (beta chain) was sequenced in a study of blood T cell repertoires in COVID-19 (dated by TCRdb to 2018 to 2020). Notes on the research overall: Samples covering the acute and convalescent phases of COVID-19 were provided by collaborators in the United States, Italy and Spain. The prospective study material was composed of cDNA or gDNA derived from T cells, B-cell-depleted T cells, or PBMCs. Subjects who had been exposed to COVID-19, were actively infected with it, or had recovered from it provided the deeply sampled blood TCRbeta repertoires that made up the dataset. The repertoires were released in a freely available public database intended as a resource for research on the immune response to SARS-CoV-2. Samples came from the ongoing ImmuneRACE study (first 160 participants) plus 1,254 subjects from 6 global collaborators. A de-identified subject ID, COVID-19 status, age in years and sex were almost always included in the sample metadata. HLA class I and class II types, where available, came from metadata supplied by the sample provider rather than from assay-based typing.

Cut back by 4 bases and 5 bases, the V and J ends lie 14 bases apart. CDR3 length: 14 amino acids, cysteine to phenylalanine. Just CDR3 DNA is preserved here, 42 bases in frame from base 1. Taken from the germline V gene (reference sequence), the CDR1 and CDR2 loops are LGHDT and YNNKEL. TCRbeta CDR3 regions were amplified from genomic DNA by means of the immunoSEQ Assay, a bias-controlled multiplex PCR. The paper's processing steps were these. The number of nucleated cells in each sample was estimated from the amplification of reference gene primers within the assay. Sequence reads were collapsed and filtered to measure the absolute abundance of every unique TCRbeta CDR3 rearrangement. For each sample, productive Simpson clonality was calculated as the square root of Simpson's diversity index over productive rearrangements. This immuneACCESS table, as held by TCRdb, lists in-frame sequences with V and J called but not all clones. Of the missing ones, under half trace to an unresolved V gene in checked studies; the others have no known cause. The V and J calls and clone size come from that table; D and trimming were worked out from the DNA. In this sample the table shows around 25,000 clones, approximately 73% of which occur a single time. The ten top clones hold about a fifth of the sample.

Whole blood was collected in K2EDTA tubes by collaborating institutions according to the institutions' own protocols. For TCRbeta analysis, collaborators shipped samples as frozen whole blood, isolated PBMCs, or DNA extracted from either of those sample types. In regard to this clone: Its antigen has not been determined. Base qualities were left out, and no much larger clone turns up one base away.

Study-wide findings and limitations: The quantity of clinical and demographic metadata differed by source and by participant and was supplied without curation.

Input material: peripheral blood. Here the chain combines TRBV3-1 (or the pseudogene TRBV3-2) and TRBJ1-1; TRBD1 is possibly the D segment (5 matching bases). The clonotype was recovered from a human donor in a cohort sampled during active or convalescent COVID-19. The nucleotide sequence is TGTGCCAGCAGCCCAGGGACGGGAGGGACTGAAGCTTTCTTT. It translates as CASSPGTGGTEAFF.